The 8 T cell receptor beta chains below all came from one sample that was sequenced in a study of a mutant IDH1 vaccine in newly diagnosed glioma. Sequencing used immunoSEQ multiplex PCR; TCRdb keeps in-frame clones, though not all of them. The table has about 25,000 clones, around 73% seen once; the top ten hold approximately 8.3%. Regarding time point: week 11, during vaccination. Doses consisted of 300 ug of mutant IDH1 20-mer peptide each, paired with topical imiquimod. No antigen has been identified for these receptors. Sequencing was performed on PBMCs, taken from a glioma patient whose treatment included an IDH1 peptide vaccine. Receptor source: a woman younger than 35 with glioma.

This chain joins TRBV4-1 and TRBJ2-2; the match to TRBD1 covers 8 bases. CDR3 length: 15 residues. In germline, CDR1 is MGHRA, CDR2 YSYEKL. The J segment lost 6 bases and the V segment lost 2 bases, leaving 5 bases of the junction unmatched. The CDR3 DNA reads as TGCGCCAGCAGCCAAATGGACAGGGCGGCCGGGGAGCTGTTTTTT. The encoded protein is CASSQMDRAAGELFF.

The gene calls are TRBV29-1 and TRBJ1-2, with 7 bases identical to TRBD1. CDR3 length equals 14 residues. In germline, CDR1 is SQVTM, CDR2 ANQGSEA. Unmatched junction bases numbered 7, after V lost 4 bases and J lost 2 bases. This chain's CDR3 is CSVVAGGRNYGYTF. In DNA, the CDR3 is TGCAGCGTTGTGGCAGGGGGTAGGAACTATGGCTACACCTTC.

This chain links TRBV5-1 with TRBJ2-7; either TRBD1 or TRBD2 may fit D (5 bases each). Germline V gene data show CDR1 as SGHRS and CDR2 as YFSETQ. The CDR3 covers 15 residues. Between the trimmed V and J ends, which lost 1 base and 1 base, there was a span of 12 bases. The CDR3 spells CASSLWGTGSYEQYF. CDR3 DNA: TGCGCCAGCAGCTTGTGGGGGACCGGATCCTACGAGCAGTACTTC.

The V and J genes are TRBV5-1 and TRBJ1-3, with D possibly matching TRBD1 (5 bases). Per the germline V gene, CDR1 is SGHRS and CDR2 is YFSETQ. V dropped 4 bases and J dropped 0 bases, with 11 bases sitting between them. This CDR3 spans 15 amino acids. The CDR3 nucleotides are TGCGCCAGCAGCCCAGACAGTTACTCTGGAAACACCATATATTTT. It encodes CASSPDSYSGNTIYF. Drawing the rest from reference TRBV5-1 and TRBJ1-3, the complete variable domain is KAGVTQTPRYLIKTRGQQVTLSCSPISGHRSVSWYQQTPGQGLQFLFEYFSETQRNKGNFPGRFSGRQFSNSRSEMNVSTLELGDSALYLCASSPDSYSGNTIYFGEGSWLTVV.

CDR3 bases: TGCGCCAGCAGTGGCAACGGGACACTGGACTCCTACGAGCAGTACTTC. It specifies CASSGNGTLDSYEQYF. V gene TRBV10-1 combines with J gene TRBJ2-7; D may be TRBD1 (6 bases). This CDR3 region has 16 residues. Germline V gene data show CDR1 as WNHNN and CDR2 as SYGVQD (reference sequence). V lost 4 bases, J lost 0 bases, and 16 bases lay in between.

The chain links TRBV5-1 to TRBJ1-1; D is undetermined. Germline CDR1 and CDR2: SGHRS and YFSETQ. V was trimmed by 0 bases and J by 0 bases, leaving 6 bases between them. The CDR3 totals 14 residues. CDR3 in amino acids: CASSLELMNTEAFF. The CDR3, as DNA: TGCGCCAGCAGCTTGGAATTGATGAACACTGAAGCTTTCTTT.

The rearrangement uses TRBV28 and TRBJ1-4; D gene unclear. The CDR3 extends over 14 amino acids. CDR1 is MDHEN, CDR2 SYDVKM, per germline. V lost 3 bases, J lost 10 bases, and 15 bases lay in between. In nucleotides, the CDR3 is TGTGCCAGCAGTTTGGACCTGGCGGAGGGAAAACTGTTTTTT. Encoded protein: CASSLDLAEGKLFF.

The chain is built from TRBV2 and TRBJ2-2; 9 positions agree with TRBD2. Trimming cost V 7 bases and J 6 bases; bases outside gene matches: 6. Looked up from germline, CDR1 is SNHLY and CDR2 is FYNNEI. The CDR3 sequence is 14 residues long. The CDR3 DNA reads TGTGCCAGCATAGCGGGAGAAGTGGCCGGGGAGCTGTTTTTT. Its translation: CASIAGEVAGELFF.